Following are 2 T cell receptor beta chains from one sample sequenced in a study of T-cell reconstitution after alpha-beta-depleted transplantation in children. Unique molecular identifiers were used to barcode this TCRbeta library. TCRdb itself ran the PCR reads through MiXCR, one entry per CDR3 protein. This table has fewer than 400,000 distinct CDR3 sequences, about 20% appearing once. The source was PBMCs from the stem cell graft donor, collected from the stem cell graft. These receptors all stem from a human donor who donated a stem cell graft to a child with acute myeloid leukemia.

The chain couples TRBV28 to TRBJ2-1; no firm D call. V lost 0 bases and J lost 10, with 7 bases in between. Germline loops: CDR1 MDHEN, CDR2 SYDVKM. The CDR3 has 12 amino acids. The CDR3 coding sequence is TGTGCCAGCAGTTTATGGCGACAAGAGCAGTTCTTC. Protein sequence: CASSLWRQEQFF. Looking up the rest from reference TRBV28 and TRBJ2-1 gives the full variable domain: DVKVTQSSRYLVKRTGEKVFLECVQDMDHENMFWYRQDPGLGLRLIYFSYDVKMKEKGDIPEGYSVSREKKERFSLILESASTNQTSMYLCASSLWRQEQFFGPGTRLTVL.

This rearrangement joins TRBV2 to TRBJ2-7; possibly TRBD1 for D (5 bases). Per germline, CDR1 SNHLY and CDR2 FYNNEI. CDR3 size: 13 residues. The V end lost 7 bases, the J end lost 2 bases, and 12 bases lay between the germline ends. The CDR3 spells CASTRAETYEQYF. The CDR3 coding sequence is TGTGCCAGCACCAGGGCGGAGACCTACGAGCAGTACTTC.